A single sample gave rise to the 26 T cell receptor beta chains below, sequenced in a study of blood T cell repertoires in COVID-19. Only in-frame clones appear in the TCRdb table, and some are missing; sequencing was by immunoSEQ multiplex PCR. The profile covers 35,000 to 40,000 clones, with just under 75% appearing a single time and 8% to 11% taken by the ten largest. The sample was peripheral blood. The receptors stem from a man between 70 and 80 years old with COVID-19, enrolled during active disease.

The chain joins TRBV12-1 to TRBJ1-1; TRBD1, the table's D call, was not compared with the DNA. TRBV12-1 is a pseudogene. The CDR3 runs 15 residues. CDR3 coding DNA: TGTGCCAGCACCAACAGGCGCAGGTTGAACACTGAAGCTTTCTTT. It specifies CASTNRRRLNTEAFF.

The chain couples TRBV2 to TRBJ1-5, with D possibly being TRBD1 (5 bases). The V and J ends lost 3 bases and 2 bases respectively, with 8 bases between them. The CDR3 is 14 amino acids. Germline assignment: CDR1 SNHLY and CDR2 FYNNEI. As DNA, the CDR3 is TGTGCCAGCAGTGACAGGGTTGGCAATCAGCCCCAGCATTTT. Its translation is CASSDRVGNQPQHF.

CDR3 in amino acids: CASRQGAYGYTF. CDR3 bases: TGTGCCAGCCGTCAGGGGGCCTATGGCTACACCTTC. The genes are TRBV27 and TRBJ1-2; 8 positions agree with TRBD1. Per germline, CDR1 MNHEY and CDR2 SMNVEV (reference sequence). The CDR3 extends over 12 amino acids. V dropped 8 bases and J dropped 4; count of bases not matched to a gene: 3.

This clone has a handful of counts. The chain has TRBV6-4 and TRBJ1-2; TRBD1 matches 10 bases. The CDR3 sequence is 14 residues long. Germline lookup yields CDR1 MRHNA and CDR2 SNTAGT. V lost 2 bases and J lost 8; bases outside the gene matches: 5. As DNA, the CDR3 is TGTGCCAGCAGTGACCTGACAGGGGGCGCCGGCTACACCTTC. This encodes CASSDLTGGAGYTF.

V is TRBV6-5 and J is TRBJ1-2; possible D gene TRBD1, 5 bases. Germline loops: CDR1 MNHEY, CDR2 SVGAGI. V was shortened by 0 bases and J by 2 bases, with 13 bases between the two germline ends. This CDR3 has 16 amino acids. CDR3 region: CASSYSRGGSNYGYTF. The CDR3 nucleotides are TGTGCCAGCAGTTACTCAAGGGGCGGCTCAAACTATGGCTACACCTTC.

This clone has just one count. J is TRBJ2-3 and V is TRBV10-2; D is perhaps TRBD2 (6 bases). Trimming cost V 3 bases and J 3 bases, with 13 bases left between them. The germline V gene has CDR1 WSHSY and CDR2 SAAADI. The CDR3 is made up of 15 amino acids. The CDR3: CASSEFLASTDTQYF. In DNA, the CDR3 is TGCGCCAGCAGTGAATTTCTAGCGTCGACAGATACGCAGTATTTT.

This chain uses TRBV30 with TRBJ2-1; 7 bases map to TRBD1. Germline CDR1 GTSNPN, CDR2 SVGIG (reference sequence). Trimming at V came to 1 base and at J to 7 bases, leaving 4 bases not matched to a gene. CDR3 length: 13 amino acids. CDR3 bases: TGTGCCTGGAGTGGCAGGGGGTGGAATGAGCAGTTCTTC. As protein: CAWSGRGWNEQFF. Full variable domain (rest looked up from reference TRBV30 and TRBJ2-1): SQTIHQWPATLVQPVGSPLSLECTVEGTSNPNLYWYRQAAGRGLQLLFYSVGIGQISSEVPQNLSASRPQDRQFILSSKKLLLSDSGFYLCAWSGRGWNEQFFGPGTRLTVL.

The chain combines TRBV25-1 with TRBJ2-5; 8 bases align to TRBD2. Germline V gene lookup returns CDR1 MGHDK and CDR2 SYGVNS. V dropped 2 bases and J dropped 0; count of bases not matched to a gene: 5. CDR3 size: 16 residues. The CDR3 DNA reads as TGTGCCAGCAGTGAAGGCGGGGGGATTTACCAAGAGACCCAGTACTTC. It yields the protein CASSEGGGIYQETQYF.

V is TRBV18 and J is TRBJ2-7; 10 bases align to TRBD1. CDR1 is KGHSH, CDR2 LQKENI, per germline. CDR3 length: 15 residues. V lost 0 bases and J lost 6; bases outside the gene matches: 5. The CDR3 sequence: CASSPPDRGAFEQYF. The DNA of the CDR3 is TGTGCCAGCTCACCACCGGACAGGGGGGCATTCGAGCAGTACTTC.

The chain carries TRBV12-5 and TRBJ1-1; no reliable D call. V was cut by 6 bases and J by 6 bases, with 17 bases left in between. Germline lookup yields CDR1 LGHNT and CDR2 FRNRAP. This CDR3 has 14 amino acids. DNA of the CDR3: TGTGCTAGTGGAAGAGACGATTTTCTAGCTGAAGCTTTCTTT. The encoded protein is CASGRDDFLAEAFF. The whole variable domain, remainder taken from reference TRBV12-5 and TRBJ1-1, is DARVTQTPRHKVTEMGQEVTMRCQPILGHNTVFWYRQTMMQGLELLAYFRNRAPLDDSGMPKDRFSAEMPDATLATLKIQPSEPRDSAVYFCASGRDDFLAEAFFGQGTRLTVV.

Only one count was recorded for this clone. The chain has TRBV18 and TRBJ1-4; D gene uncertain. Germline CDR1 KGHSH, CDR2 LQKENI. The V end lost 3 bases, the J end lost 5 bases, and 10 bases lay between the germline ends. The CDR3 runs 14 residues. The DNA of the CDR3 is TGTGCCAGCTCACCGAGGGCAGTGAATGAAAAACTGTTTTTT. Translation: CASSPRAVNEKLFF.

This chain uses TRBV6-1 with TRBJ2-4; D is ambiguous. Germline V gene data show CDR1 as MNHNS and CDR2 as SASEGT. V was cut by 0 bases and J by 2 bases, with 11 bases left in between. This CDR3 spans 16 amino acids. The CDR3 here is CASSEAHGRPKNIQYF. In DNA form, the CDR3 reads TGTGCCAGCAGTGAAGCTCACGGCAGGCCCAAAAACATTCAGTACTTC.

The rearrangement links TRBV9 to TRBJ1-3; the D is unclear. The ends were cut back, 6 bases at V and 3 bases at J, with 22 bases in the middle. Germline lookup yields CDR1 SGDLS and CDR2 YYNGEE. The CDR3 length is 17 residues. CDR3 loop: CASTRIDPRGGGNTIYF. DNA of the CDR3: TGTGCCAGCACCCGCATCGACCCTCGGGGTGGTGGAAACACCATATATTTT. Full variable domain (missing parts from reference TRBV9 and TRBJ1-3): DSGVTQTPKHLITATGQRVTLRCSPRSGDLSVYWYQQSLDQGLQFLIQYYNGEERAKGNILERFSAQQFPDLHSELNLSSLELGDSALYFCASTRIDPRGGGNTIYFGEGSWLTVV.

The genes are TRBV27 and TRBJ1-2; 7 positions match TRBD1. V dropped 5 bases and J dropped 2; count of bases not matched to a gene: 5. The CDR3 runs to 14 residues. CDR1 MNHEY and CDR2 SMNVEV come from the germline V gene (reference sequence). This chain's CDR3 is CASSITGQNYGYTF. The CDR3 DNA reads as TGTGCCAGCAGTATCACGGGACAGAACTATGGCTACACCTTC.

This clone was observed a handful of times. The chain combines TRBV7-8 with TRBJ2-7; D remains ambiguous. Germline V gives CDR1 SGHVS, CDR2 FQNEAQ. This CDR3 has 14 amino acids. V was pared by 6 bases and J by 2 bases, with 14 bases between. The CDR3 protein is CASRPGSVTYEQYF. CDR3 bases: TGTGCCAGCAGACCCGGGTCGGTTACCTACGAGCAGTACTTC. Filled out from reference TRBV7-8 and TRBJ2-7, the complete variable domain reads GAGVSQSPRYKVAKRGQDVALRCDPISGHVSLFWYQQALGQGPEFLTYFQNEAQLDKSGLPSDRFFAERPEGSVSTLKIQRTQQEDSAVYLCASRPGSVTYEQYFGPGTRLTVT.

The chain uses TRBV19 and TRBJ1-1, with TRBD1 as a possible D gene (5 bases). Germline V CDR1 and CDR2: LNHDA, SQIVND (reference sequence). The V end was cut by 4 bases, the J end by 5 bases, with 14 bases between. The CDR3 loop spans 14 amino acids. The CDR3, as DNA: TGTGCCAGTAGTAGGAAGGGGCCGATGACTGAAGCTTTCTTT. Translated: CASSRKGPMTEAFF.

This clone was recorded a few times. The CDR3 region has the DNA TGCGCCAGCAGCTTGGGGCAGGGGGCCAACAATTCACCCCTCCACTTT. This codes for CASSLGQGANNSPLHF. This sequence joins TRBV5-1 and TRBJ1-6; 8 bases match TRBD1. J gave up 7 bases and V 0 bases, and 6 bases lay outside the gene matches. Germline CDR1 and CDR2: SGHRS and YFSETQ. This CDR3 contains 16 residues.

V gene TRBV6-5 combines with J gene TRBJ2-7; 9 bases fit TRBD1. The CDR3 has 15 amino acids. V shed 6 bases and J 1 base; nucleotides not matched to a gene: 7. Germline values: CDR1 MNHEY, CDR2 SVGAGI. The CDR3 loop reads CASSRQGGSSYEQYF. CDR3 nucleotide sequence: TGTGCCAGCAGCAGACAGGGGGGCTCTTCCTACGAGCAGTACTTC.

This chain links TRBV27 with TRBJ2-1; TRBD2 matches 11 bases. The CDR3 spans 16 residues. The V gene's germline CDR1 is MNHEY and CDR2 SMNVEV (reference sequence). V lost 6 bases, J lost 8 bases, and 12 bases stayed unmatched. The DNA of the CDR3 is TGTGCCAGCAGGGGAGCATCGACTAGCGGGATTGATGAGCAGTTCTTC. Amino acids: CASRGASTSGIDEQFF.

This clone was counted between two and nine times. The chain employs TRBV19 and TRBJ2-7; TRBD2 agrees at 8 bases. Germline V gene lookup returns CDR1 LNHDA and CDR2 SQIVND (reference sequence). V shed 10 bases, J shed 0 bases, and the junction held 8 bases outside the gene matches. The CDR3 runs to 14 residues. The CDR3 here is CATNRTSFSYEQYF. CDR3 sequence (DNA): TGTGCCACAAATAGGACTAGCTTCTCCTACGAGCAGTACTTC.

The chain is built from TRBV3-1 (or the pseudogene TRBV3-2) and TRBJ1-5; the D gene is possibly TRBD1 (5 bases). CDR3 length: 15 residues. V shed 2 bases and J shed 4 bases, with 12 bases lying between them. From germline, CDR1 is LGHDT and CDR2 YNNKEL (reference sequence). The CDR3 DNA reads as TGTGCCAGCAGCCAACAAGGGGTATCGAATCAGCCCCAGCATTTT. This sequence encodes CASSQQGVSNQPQHF.

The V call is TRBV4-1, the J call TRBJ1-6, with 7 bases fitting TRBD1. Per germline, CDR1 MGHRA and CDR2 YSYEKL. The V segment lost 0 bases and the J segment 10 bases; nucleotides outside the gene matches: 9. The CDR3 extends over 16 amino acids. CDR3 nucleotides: TGCGCCAGCAGCCAAGACTGGCAGGGGGGTTGGTCACCCCTCCACTTT. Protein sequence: CASSQDWQGGWSPLHF.

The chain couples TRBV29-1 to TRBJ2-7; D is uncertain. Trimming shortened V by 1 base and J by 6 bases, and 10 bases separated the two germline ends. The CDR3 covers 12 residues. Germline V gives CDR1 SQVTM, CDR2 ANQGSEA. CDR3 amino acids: CSVEVSRSEQYF. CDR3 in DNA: TGCAGCGTTGAAGTTTCACGTAGCGAGCAGTACTTC.

The CDR3 sequence is CASSLEGRAEEKLFF. CDR3 in DNA: TGCGCCAGCAGCTTGGAGGGCAGGGCAGAGGAAAAACTGTTTTTT. The chain recombines TRBV5-1 with TRBJ1-4; D is possibly TRBD1 (5 bases). The germline gives CDR1 SGHRS, CDR2 YFSETQ. The CDR3 loop spans 15 amino acids. V dropped 0 bases and J dropped 8 bases, with 14 bases sitting between them.

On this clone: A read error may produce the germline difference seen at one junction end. CDR3 coding DNA: TGTGCCAGCAGCACAGGGACAGGAGGTTTT. This sequence encodes CASSTGTGGF. The chain carries TRBV5-8 and TRBJ1-4; 8 nucleotides line up with TRBD1. Germline V lookup: CDR1 SGHTS, CDR2 YDEGEE. This CDR3 comprises 10 residues.

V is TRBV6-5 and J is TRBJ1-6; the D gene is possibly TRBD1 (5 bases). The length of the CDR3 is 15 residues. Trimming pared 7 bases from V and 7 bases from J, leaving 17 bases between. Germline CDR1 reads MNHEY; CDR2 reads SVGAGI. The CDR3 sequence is CASTEGRTKNSPLHF. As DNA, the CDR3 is TGTGCCAGCACCGAGGGGAGGACAAAAAATTCACCCCTCCACTTT.